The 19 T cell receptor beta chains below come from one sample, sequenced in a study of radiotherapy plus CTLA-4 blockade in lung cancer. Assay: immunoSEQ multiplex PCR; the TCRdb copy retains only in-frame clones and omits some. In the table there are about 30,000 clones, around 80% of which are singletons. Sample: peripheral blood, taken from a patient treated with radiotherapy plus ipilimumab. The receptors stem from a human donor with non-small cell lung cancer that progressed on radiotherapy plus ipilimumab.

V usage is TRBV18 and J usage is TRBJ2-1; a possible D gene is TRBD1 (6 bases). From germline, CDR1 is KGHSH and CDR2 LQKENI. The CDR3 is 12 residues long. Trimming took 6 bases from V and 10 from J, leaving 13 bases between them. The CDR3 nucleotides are TGTGCCAGCTCTACCCCTGGGGGCGAGCAGTTCTTC. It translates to CASSTPGGEQFF.

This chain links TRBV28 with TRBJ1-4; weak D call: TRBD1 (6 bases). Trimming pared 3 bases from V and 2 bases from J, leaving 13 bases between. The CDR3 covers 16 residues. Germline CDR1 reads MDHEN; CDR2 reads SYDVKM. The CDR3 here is CASSLNWGATNEKLFF. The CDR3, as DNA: TGTGCCAGCAGTTTGAATTGGGGGGCGACTAATGAAAAACTGTTTTTT.

The CDR3 DNA is TGTGCCAGCTCACCACTAGCGGGAGTGAATGAGCAGTTCTTC. The encoded protein is CASSPLAGVNEQFF. V gene TRBV18 combines with J gene TRBJ2-1, with 9 bases aligning to TRBD2. The germline V gene encodes CDR1 KGHSH and CDR2 LQKENI. The V gene end was trimmed by 1 base and the J gene end by 7 bases; junction bases not matched to a gene: 2. This CDR3 has 14 residues.

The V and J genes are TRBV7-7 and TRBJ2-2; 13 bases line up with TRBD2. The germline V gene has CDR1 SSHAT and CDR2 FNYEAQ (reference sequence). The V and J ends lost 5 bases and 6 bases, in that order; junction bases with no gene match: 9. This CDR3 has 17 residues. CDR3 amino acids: CASSRGLAGFGAGELFF. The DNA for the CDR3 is TGTGCCAGCAGCCGGGGACTAGCGGGGTTTGGGGCCGGGGAGCTGTTTTTT.

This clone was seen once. The CDR3 is CASSLGYNEQFF. CDR3 bases: TGTGCCAGCAGCTTAGGGTATAATGAGCAGTTCTTC. The chain recombines TRBV7-2 with TRBJ2-1; D remains unclear. V dropped 1 base and J dropped 7 bases, with 5 bases sitting between them. This CDR3 spans 12 amino acids. The germline V gene encodes CDR1 SGHTA and CDR2 FQGNSA.

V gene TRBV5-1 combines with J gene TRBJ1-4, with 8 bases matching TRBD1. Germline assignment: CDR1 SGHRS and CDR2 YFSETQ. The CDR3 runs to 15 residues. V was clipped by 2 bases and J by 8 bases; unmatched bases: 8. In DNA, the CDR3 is TGCGCCAGCAGCTTCGGAACAGGGGGAGGCGAAAAACTGTTTTTT. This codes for CASSFGTGGGEKLFF.

CDR3: CASSFGYNTGELFF. In DNA, the CDR3 is TGTGCCAGCAGTTTCGGCTACAACACCGGGGAGCTGTTTTTT. The chain employs TRBV27 and TRBJ2-2; D is unresolved. V was cut by 3 bases and J by 2 bases, with 7 bases left in between. The CDR3 has 14 amino acids. Germline V gene lookup returns CDR1 MNHEY and CDR2 SMNVEV (reference sequence).

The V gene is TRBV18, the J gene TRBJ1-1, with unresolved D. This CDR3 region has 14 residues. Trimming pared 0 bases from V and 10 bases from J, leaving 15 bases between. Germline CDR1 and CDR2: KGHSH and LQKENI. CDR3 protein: CASSPPNSQSGAFF. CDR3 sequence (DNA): TGTGCCAGCTCACCACCGAACAGTCAGTCGGGAGCTTTCTTT. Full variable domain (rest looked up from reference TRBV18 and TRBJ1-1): NAGVMQNPRHLVRRRGQEARLRCSPMKGHSHVYWYRQLPEEGLKFMVYLQKENIIDESGMPKERFSAEFPKEGPSILRIQQVVRGDSAAYFCASSPPNSQSGAFFGQGTRLTVV.

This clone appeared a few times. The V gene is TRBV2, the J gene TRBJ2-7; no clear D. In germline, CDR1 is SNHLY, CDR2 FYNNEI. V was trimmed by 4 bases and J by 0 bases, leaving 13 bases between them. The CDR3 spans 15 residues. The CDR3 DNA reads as TGTGCCAGCAGTGTGGGTCGGGCGAACTCCTACGAGCAGTACTTC. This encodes CASSVGRANSYEQYF.

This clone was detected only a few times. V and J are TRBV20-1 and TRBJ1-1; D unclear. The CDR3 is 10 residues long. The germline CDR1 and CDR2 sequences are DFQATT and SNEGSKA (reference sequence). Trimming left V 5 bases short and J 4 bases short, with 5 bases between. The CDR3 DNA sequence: TGCAGTGCTGGCCGCACTGAAGCTTTCTTT. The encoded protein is CSAGRTEAFF.

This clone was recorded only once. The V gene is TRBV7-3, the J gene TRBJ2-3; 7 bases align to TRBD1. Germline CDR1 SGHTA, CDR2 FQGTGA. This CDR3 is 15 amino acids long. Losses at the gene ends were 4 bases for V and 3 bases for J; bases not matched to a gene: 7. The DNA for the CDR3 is TGTGCCAGCAGCTCACAGGGGACCCGAACAGATACGCAGTATTTT. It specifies CASSSQGTRTDTQYF.

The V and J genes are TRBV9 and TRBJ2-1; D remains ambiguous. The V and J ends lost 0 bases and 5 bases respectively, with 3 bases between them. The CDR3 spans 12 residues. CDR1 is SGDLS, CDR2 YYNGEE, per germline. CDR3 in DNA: TGTGCCAGCAGCGTAGCGGACAATGAGCAGTTCTTC. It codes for CASSVADNEQFF.

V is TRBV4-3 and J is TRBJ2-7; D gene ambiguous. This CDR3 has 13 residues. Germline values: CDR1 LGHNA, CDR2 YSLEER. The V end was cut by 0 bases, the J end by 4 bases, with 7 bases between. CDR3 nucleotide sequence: TGCGCCAGCAGCCAAGATATCGGGTACGAGCAGTACTTC. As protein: CASSQDIGYEQYF.

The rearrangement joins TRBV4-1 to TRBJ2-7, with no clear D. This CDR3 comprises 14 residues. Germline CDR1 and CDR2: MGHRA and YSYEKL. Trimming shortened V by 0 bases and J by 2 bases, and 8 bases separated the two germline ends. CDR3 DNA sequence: TGCGCCAGCAGCCAAGAAGGAATAACCTACGAGCAGTACTTC. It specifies CASSQEGITYEQYF.

Written as DNA, the CDR3 is TGTGCCTCAAAAAGGGCGGGGGGCCGTAAGGTCAATCAGCCCCAGCATTTT. This translates into CASKRAGGRKVNQPQHF. V is TRBV19 and J is TRBJ1-5, with D tentatively TRBD1 (6 bases). Germline loops: CDR1 LNHDA, CDR2 SQIVND (reference sequence). CDR3 length: 17 amino acids. Trimming left V 11 bases short and J 3 bases short, with 26 bases between.

CDR3 sequence (DNA): TGCGCCAGCAGCCAAGAGCAGGGGGGCGGCTACGAGCAGTACTTC. Translation gives CASSQEQGGGYEQYF. The chain is built from TRBV4-1 and TRBJ2-7; D is possibly TRBD1 (7 bases). Per germline, CDR1 MGHRA and CDR2 YSYEKL. The V end lost 0 bases, the J end lost 3 bases, and 12 bases lay between the germline ends. The CDR3 has 15 residues.

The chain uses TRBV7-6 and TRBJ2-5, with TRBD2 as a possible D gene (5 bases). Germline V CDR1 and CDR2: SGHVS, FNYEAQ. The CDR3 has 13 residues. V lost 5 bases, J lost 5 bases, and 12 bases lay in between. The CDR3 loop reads CASSARPGETQYF. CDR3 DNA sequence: TGTGCCAGCAGCGCCCGGCCGGGGGAGACCCAGTACTTC.

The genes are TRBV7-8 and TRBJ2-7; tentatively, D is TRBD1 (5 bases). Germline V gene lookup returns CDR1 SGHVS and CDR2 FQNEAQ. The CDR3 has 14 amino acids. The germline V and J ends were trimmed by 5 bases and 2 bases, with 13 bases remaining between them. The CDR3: CASSPTQGTYEQYF. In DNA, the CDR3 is TGTGCCAGCAGCCCAACGCAGGGCACCTACGAGCAGTACTTC.

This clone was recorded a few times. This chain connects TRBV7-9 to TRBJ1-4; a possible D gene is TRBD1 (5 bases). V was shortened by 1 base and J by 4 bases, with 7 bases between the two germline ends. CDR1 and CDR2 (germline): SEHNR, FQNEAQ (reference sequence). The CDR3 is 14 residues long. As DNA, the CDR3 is TGTGCCAGCAGCTTAGGGCAGGGTAATGAAAAACTGTTTTTT. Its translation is CASSLGQGNEKLFF. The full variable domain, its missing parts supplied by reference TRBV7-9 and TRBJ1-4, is DTGVSQNPRHKITKRGQNVTFRCDPISEHNRLYWYRQTLGQGPEFLTYFQNEAQLEKSRLLSDRFSAERPKGSFSTLEIQRTEQGDSAMYLCASSLGQGNEKLFFGSGTQLSVL.